The clone carrying this T cell receptor beta chain was seen more than once but under ten times. Its antigen remains unidentified. This entry belongs to a study of T cells in Graves' hyperthyroidism and ophthalmopathy. Study findings and constraints: Ophthalmopathy onset followed model prediction by a median roughly six months. Peripheral blood also featured most of the thyroid clonotypes expanded above 0.001.

Regions amplified from RNA transcripts were the TCR beta CDR3 regions. Researchers ran a first-round RT-PCR on the TCR CDR3 using the HTBI primer set. A single record per CDR3 protein comes from TCRdb applying MiXCR to the multiplex PCR reads. Here the sample spans hundreds of thousands of distinct CDR3 sequences, over 35% being singletons. Patients were excluded for uncontrolled infection, other autoimmune disease, pregnancy or lactation. Based on clinical symptoms, serum thyroxine and TRAb, thyroid ultrasound and orbital computed tomography, diagnoses were reached. CDR1 and CDR2 (germline): SGDLS, YYNGEE. This CDR3 region has 18 residues. Trimming cost V 0 bases and J 5 bases, with 23 bases left between them.

The specimen was blood. The source of this sequence is a man aged 18-30 years with Graves' hyperthyroidism. This chain joins TRBV9 and TRBJ1-2; D possibly corresponds to TRBD1 (5 bases). CDR3 residues: CASSVDPRGEGQGYGYTF. Here the CDR3 DNA reads TGTGCCAGCAGCGTAGACCCCCGAGGTGAGGGGCAAGGGTATGGCTACACCTTC.